The TCR beta chain under discussion was sequenced for a study of T cell repertoires in ileal Crohn's disease (dated by TCRdb to between 2017 and 2020). Background for the entire study: Median disease duration was about eight years, and about 40% of patients were identified as active smokers at the time of surgery. Surgery was performed for a complication in all patients, with stricturing disease in 61% and penetrating disease in 39%. Roughly half of the patients were given postoperative therapy, with some 10 receiving thiopurines and 15 to 20 receiving anti-TNF agents. The M6 samples were biopsies of the neoterminal ileum collected during postoperative colonoscopy. The TCR repertoire was analysed in about 60 patients with Crohn's disease drawn from a prospective multicentre cohort. The study ran alongside a multicentre cohort designed to identify predictors of early endoscopic recurrence after ileocolonic resection. A Rutgeerts score above i0 was used to define endoscopic postoperative recurrence. A total of around 170 mucosal samples from approximately 57 patients were sequenced, collected from several sites on the surgical specimen as well as at postoperative endoscopy. Study-wide conclusions, independent of this receptor: Patients who were active smokers at surgery had a significantly higher proportion of clonal expansions than non-smokers (roughly 24% vs 19%, p=0.02). Higher percentages of high-frequency clones at the time of surgery were linked to endoscopic recurrence, and every patient with clonality above 26.8% (18/57) had recurrence. Postoperative endoscopy timing varied within the first year after surgery, with a median delay of around 6.9 months. Mucosal CD4 and CD8 T cells were sorted and sequenced only in a subgroup of patients, whose size was not stated. More high-frequency clones were carried by sorted CD8 T cells than by CD4 T cells, suggesting that mucosal expansions were mainly CD8.

Including cysteine and phenylalanine, the CDR3 has 11 amino acids. Only the CDR3 region is kept as DNA, spanning 33 bases read in frame from base 1. In the germline V gene (reference sequence), CDR1 corresponds to SGHAT and CDR2 to FQDESV. V lost 4 bases and J lost 3 bases; the stretch between them is 2 bases long. The sample's time point label, decoded: neoterminal ileum biopsy at postoperative endoscopy, about 6 months after surgery. Adults with ileal or ileocolonic Crohn's disease for whom ileocolonic resection was indicated were considered eligible. Whole ileal mucosal biopsies were kept frozen at -80 degrees C prior to DNA extraction. Genomic DNA was extracted from frozen whole biopsies using a TRizol-based method and was quantified with a NanoDrop 2000 spectrophotometer. On this clone itself: Its binding antigen is unknown. No base-level quality is on record; no much larger clone is a single base apart.

Around 500 nanograms of biopsy DNA per sample were submitted for commercial TCRB immunosequencing. A two-step, amplification bias-controlled multiplex PCR was used by Adaptive Biotechnology to amplify CDR3 regions from genomic DNA. Primers covering every V and J gene segment were used in the first PCR, while barcodes and Illumina adapters were added in the second PCR. An Illumina instrument was used to sequence the CDR3 libraries. The original pipeline was this. Vendor-provided pipelines were combined with custom analysis of raw data in R/Bioconductor under R version 3.3.0. Clonality, which ranges from 0 to 1, was calculated as the inverse of the normalised Shannon entropy across all productive clones. High-frequency clones were defined as the share of the repertoire taken up by the top 100 clones, keeping only clones that passed a 95% confidence test. The Simpson index measured repertoire diversity, and the Morisita-Horn index measured overlap between samples. TCRdb took over this immuneACCESS table, retaining in-frame rearrangements with V and J assigned. Such tables are incomplete; in checked studies, under half of the missing clones stem from an unresolved V gene, and the remainder is unexplained. D and trimming were read from the DNA, whereas the V and J calls and clone size are those reported in that table. For this sample there are around 9,200 clones; around 80% appear just once. The biggest ten clones account for 15% to 20% of the sample.

The chain uses TRBV11-1 and TRBJ2-3; the D gene identity is not certain. The sample taken for sequencing was ileal tissue. The TCR comes from an adult with Crohn's disease. The DNA is TGTGCCAGCAGCTCTACAGATACGCAGTATTTT. Translated, this gives CASSSTDTQYF.